This is a list of T cell receptor beta chains from one sample in a study of blood T cell repertoires in COVID-19. Data came from immunoSEQ multiplex PCR; TCRdb stores just in-frame clones and leaves some out. The sample records 200,000 to 250,000 clones, around nine tenths being singletons. Sequenced material: peripheral blood. The receptors stem from a woman aged 55-75 years with acute or convalescent COVID-19. Each CDR3 is given without its conserved first and last residue. The order of the fields is CDR3 protein, V gene, clone size, J gene. Clone size is stated in some rows and not others, as once, few, many or a class when expanded.

CDR3 protein: ASKREQGSSYEQY
V gene: TRBV6-5
clone size: NA
J gene: TRBJ2-7

CDR3 protein: ASSPDRATGTDTQY
V gene: TRBV25-1
clone size: once
J gene: TRBJ2-3

CDR3 protein: ASSYQNTEAF
V gene: TRBV6-5
clone size: NA
J gene: TRBJ1-1

CDR3 protein: ASSPCQTVYEQY
V gene: TRBV10-1
clone size: NA
J gene: TRBJ2-7

CDR3 protein: ASSLSGAGETQY
V gene: TRBV5-5
clone size: NA
J gene: TRBJ2-5

CDR3 protein: ASRRTGEMYEQY
V gene: TRBV6-5
clone size: NA
J gene: TRBJ2-7

CDR3 protein: ASSLRQGANTEAF
V gene: TRBV19
clone size: NA
J gene: TRBJ1-1

CDR3 protein: ASSLGGLSTDTQY
V gene: TRBV11-3
clone size: NA
J gene: TRBJ2-3

CDR3 protein: ASRPTGVGSQY
V gene: TRBV6-5
clone size: NA
J gene: TRBJ2-7

CDR3 protein: ASSSRTSGERNEQF
V gene: TRBV6-6
clone size: NA
J gene: TRBJ2-1

CDR3 protein: ASTRQVQVINEQF
V gene: TRBV11-2
clone size: once
J gene: TRBJ2-1

CDR3 protein: ASRPVQVMNTEAF
V gene: TRBV5-1
clone size: once
J gene: TRBJ1-1

CDR3 protein: ASSLGPGTIQKETQY
V gene: TRBV5-4
clone size: NA
J gene: TRBJ2-5

CDR3 protein: ASSGQGMRTEAF
V gene: TRBV9
clone size: NA
J gene: TRBJ1-1

CDR3 protein: ASSPGTANSEGYT
V gene: TRBV18
clone size: once
J gene: TRBJ1-2

CDR3 protein: ASSQVLSGTNSYEQY
V gene: TRBV4-2
clone size: NA
J gene: TRBJ2-7

CDR3 protein: ASSLVAGSSYNEQF
V gene: TRBV5-1
clone size: NA
J gene: TRBJ2-1

CDR3 protein: ASSFRPVTGYGYT
V gene: TRBV6-5
clone size: NA
J gene: TRBJ1-2

CDR3 protein: SASIRYNEQF
V gene: TRBV20-1
clone size: NA
J gene: TRBJ2-1

CDR3 protein: ASSERPGQGSNEKLF
V gene: TRBV6-1
clone size: NA
J gene: TRBJ1-4

CDR3 protein: ASSTPFTDTQY
V gene: TRBV19
clone size: NA
J gene: TRBJ2-3

CDR3 protein: ASSPTTGSLDEQY
V gene: TRBV18
clone size: NA
J gene: TRBJ2-7

CDR3 protein: ASSLVGLGAGEAF
V gene: TRBV7-9
clone size: NA
J gene: TRBJ1-1

CDR3 protein: ASSRPQDLRSGYT
V gene: TRBV18
clone size: NA
J gene: TRBJ1-2

CDR3 protein: ASSYPLTGLNTEAF
V gene: TRBV6-6
clone size: NA
J gene: TRBJ1-1

CDR3 protein: ASREDLAGG
V gene: TRBV19
clone size: NA
J gene: TRBJ2-3

CDR3 protein: ASSSQGAHSYNEQF
V gene: TRBV7-9
clone size: NA
J gene: TRBJ2-1

CDR3 protein: ASSLDKGNQPQH
V gene: TRBV7-8
clone size: NA
J gene: TRBJ1-5

CDR3 protein: ASRVADRESYYGYT
V gene: TRBV6-4
clone size: NA
J gene: TRBJ1-2

CDR3 protein: SNRPRETQY
V gene: TRBV20-1
clone size: NA
J gene: TRBJ2-5

CDR3 protein: ASSPDRAGNTIY
V gene: TRBV18
clone size: few
J gene: TRBJ1-3

CDR3 protein: ASSPKRGSYEQY
V gene: TRBV7-9
clone size: NA
J gene: TRBJ2-7

CDR3 protein: ASSEILAGGTDTQY
V gene: TRBV6-1
clone size: once
J gene: TRBJ2-3

CDR3 protein: ASSYYTGTGNQPQH
V gene: TRBV6-2/TRBV6-3
clone size: NA
J gene: TRBJ1-5

CDR3 protein: ASSLSRANTEAF
V gene: TRBV5-4
clone size: NA
J gene: TRBJ1-1

CDR3 protein: ATSSGLTPYEKLF
V gene: TRBV15
clone size: NA
J gene: TRBJ1-4

CDR3 protein: ASSPQGRLGSNTEAF
V gene: TRBV5-6
clone size: NA
J gene: TRBJ1-1

CDR3 protein: ASSMGVDYGYT
V gene: TRBV6-5
clone size: NA
J gene: TRBJ1-2

CDR3 protein: ASSLARAGGYT
V gene: TRBV5-4
clone size: NA
J gene: TRBJ1-2

CDR3 protein: ASSYGGRGPEAF
V gene: TRBV6-5
clone size: NA
J gene: TRBJ1-1

CDR3 protein: ASSPVSGRGTYEQY
V gene: TRBV9
clone size: NA
J gene: TRBJ2-7

CDR3 protein: ASIRLAGVADTQY
V gene: TRBV6-5
clone size: once
J gene: TRBJ2-3

CDR3 protein: AWSKRRTGPTYEQY
V gene: TRBV30
clone size: NA
J gene: TRBJ2-7

CDR3 protein: ASSTPGQGKVNT
V gene: TRBV19
clone size: NA
J gene: TRBJ1-2

CDR3 protein: ASSGPPSPLH
V gene: TRBV2
clone size: NA
J gene: TRBJ1-6

CDR3 protein: ASRTQGVYNEQF
V gene: TRBV11-2
clone size: NA
J gene: TRBJ2-1

CDR3 protein: ASSLNGGYGYT
V gene: TRBV7-3
clone size: NA
J gene: TRBJ1-2

CDR3 protein: ASSFGRGFNYGYT
V gene: TRBV7-9
clone size: NA
J gene: TRBJ1-2

CDR3 protein: ASSQDTSGGYGYT
V gene: TRBV3-1/TRBV3-2
clone size: NA
J gene: TRBJ1-2

CDR3 protein: ASSNRGLRKSPNNEQF
V gene: TRBV28
clone size: NA
J gene: TRBJ2-1

CDR3 protein: ASSPGTVNTEAF
V gene: TRBV5-1
clone size: few
J gene: TRBJ1-1

CDR3 protein: ASRLGGNHRGPQH
V gene: TRBV12-2
clone size: NA
J gene: TRBJ1-5

CDR3 protein: ASSDQGMGTDTQY
V gene: TRBV10-1
clone size: few
J gene: TRBJ2-3

CDR3 protein: AIPPRPGQGYGYT
V gene: TRBV19
clone size: few
J gene: TRBJ1-2

CDR3 protein: ASGFGTLQETQY
V gene: TRBV12-5
clone size: NA
J gene: TRBJ2-5

CDR3 protein: ASSEVWGETYEQY
V gene: TRBV10-1
clone size: NA
J gene: TRBJ2-7

CDR3 protein: ASGTGVQPQH
V gene: TRBV12-5
clone size: NA
J gene: TRBJ1-5

CDR3 protein: ASSVDVAGGPDTQY
V gene: TRBV9
clone size: NA
J gene: TRBJ2-3

CDR3 protein: ASSLALGLAGLSYEQY
V gene: TRBV7-2
clone size: NA
J gene: TRBJ2-7

CDR3 protein: ASSLRRTSGHNEQF
V gene: TRBV27
clone size: NA
J gene: TRBJ2-1